The clone carrying this T cell receptor (beta chain) was seen at least ten times. This sample was taken from a study of regulatory T cells in long-lasting Graves disease. Time point indicated: newly diagnosed GD, antithyroid drugs for less than 3 months. Making the TCR library involved RNA that had been extracted from PBMCs. CDR3-region Arm-PCR and iRepertoire HTBI primers produced the TCR beta libraries. MiXCR was run by TCRdb on the multiplex PCR reads, yielding one entry per CDR3 protein. This sample carries under 400,000 distinct CDR3 sequences, approximately 16% of them seen once, and the ten largest clones take just under 30%. This CDR3 region has 13 residues. The trim removed 2 bases at V and 6 bases at J, leaving 3 bases unmatched. Germline lookup yields CDR1 SGHTA and CDR2 FQGTGA. The sample was also linked to a second study, of T cells in Graves' hyperthyroidism and ophthalmopathy.

The sequence was obtained from a man between 40 and 49 years old with Graves disease. The sequencing used peripheral blood mononuclear cells (PBMCs), collected at new diagnosis, from a patient treated with antithyroid drugs. This chain joins TRBV7-3 and TRBJ2-7; 8 bases are a match to TRBD2. Here the CDR3 reads CASSLRGGLEQYF. Written as DNA, the CDR3 is TGTGCCAGCAGCTTACGGGGGGGCCTCGAGCAGTACTTC.